Listed here are 10 T cell receptor beta chains from one sample, sequenced in a study of STAT5B mutations in CD4+ large granular lymphocyte leukemia. Repertoires were generated with immunoSEQ multiplex PCR, while TCRdb's copy carries only in-frame clones and drops some. The data contain 25,000 to 35,000 clones, roughly 76% of them singletons. Sequencing input: CD4+ T cells from blood buffy coats. The receptors were sampled from a human donor in good health.

The chain combines TRBV9 with TRBJ1-4; 7 nucleotides line up with TRBD1. Germline V gives CDR1 SGDLS, CDR2 YYNGEE. V was clipped by 4 bases and J by 5 bases; unmatched bases: 5. The CDR3 loop spans 14 amino acids. The CDR3 spells CASSKGQRNEKLFF. DNA for the CDR3: TGTGCCAGCAGCAAGGGACAGCGCAATGAAAAACTGTTTTTT.

The chain uses TRBV6-5 and TRBJ1-2, with D uncertain. Germline V lookup: CDR1 MNHEY, CDR2 SVGAGI. This CDR3 is built from 11 residues. Trimming cost V 5 bases and J 8 bases, with 9 bases left between them. DNA of the CDR3: TGTGCCAGCAGTAACAATAGGGGCTACACCTTC. Translated: CASSNNRGYTF.

This chain connects TRBV6-6 to TRBJ1-2; D unresolved. Germline CDR1 MNHNY, CDR2 SVGAGI (reference sequence). V lost 4 bases to trimming and J lost 4 bases, with 16 bases between them. The CDR3 has 15 amino acids. The CDR3 loop is CASSLEREAAYGYTF. The CDR3, as DNA: TGTGCCAGCAGTTTAGAACGGGAAGCGGCCTATGGCTACACCTTC.

On this clone: A junction end diverges from the germline sequence, so it may reflect a read error. The genes are TRBV19 and TRBJ1-2; 9 bases are shared with TRBD1. Germline V CDR1 and CDR2: LNHDA, SQIVND (reference sequence). This CDR3 spans 14 amino acids. The DNA for the CDR3 is TGTGCCAGTAGGAGACCGGGACAGGGTCTATCGGTCGCCTTC. It codes for CASRRPGQGLSVAF.

The CDR3 DNA reads as TGCGCCAGCAGCACCAGCCCGGGACCGATGACCTACGAGCAGTACTTC. Translating it yields CASSTSPGPMTYEQYF. V usage is TRBV5-1 and J usage is TRBJ2-7; the D gene could be TRBD1 or TRBD2 (5 bases each). Germline V gene lookup returns CDR1 SGHRS and CDR2 YFSETQ. The CDR3 runs 16 residues. V dropped 4 bases and J dropped 2 bases, with 19 bases sitting between them.

J is TRBJ1-1 and V is TRBV28, with D unclear. Trimming took 1 base from V and 3 from J, leaving 9 bases between them. Per germline, CDR1 MDHEN and CDR2 SYDVKM. CDR3 length: 14 amino acids. CDR3 bases: TGTGCCAGCAGTTTATCCCTAGGTGACACTGAAGCTTTCTTT. Protein: CASSLSLGDTEAFF.

The rearrangement uses TRBV19 and TRBJ1-5, with TRBD1 matching 9 bases. The CDR3 consists of 17 residues. Germline CDR1 LNHDA, CDR2 SQIVND (reference sequence). The V gene end was trimmed by 4 bases and the J gene end by 6 bases; junction bases not matched to a gene: 13. The CDR3 DNA is TGTGCCAGTAGTACCTCCGGGACAGGGTTCTCCGGTCAGCCCCAGCATTTT. Protein product: CASSTSGTGFSGQPQHF. Using reference TRBV19 and TRBJ1-5 for the parts outside the CDR3, the full variable domain is DGGITQSPKYLFRKEGQNVTLSCEQNLNHDAMYWYRQDPGQGLRLIYYSQIVNDFQKGDIAEGYSVSREKKESFPLTVTSAQKNPTAFYLCASSTSGTGFSGQPQHFGDGTRLSIL.

The chain has TRBV4-2 and TRBJ2-1; 9 nucleotides line up with TRBD2. Germline lookup yields CDR1 LGHNA and CDR2 YNFKEQ. V trimming: 2 bases; J trimming: 5 bases; junction bases outside the gene matches: 7. CDR3 size: 16 residues. CDR3 nucleotides: TGTGCCAGCAGCCAATCACTAGCGGGCGATAACAATGAGCAGTTCTTC. Residues: CASSQSLAGDNNEQFF.

The gene calls are TRBV15 and TRBJ2-7, with a possible D match to TRBD1 (5 bases). This CDR3 comprises 16 residues. With 4 bases removed from V and 3 bases from J, the gap between germline ends came to 19 bases. Germline V gene sequence: CDR1 LNHNV, CDR2 YYDKDF (reference sequence). The CDR3 spells CATSTSIQDLRYEQYF. In DNA form, the CDR3 reads TGTGCCACCAGCACGAGTATACAGGATCTTCGCTACGAGCAGTACTTC.

This sequence joins TRBV7-8 and TRBJ2-7; D not resolved. The CDR3 length is 13 residues. Germline CDR1 SGHVS, CDR2 FQNEAQ. The V end was cut by 2 bases, the J end by 0 bases, with 5 bases between. The CDR3 loop is CASSLTHSYEQYF. In DNA form, the CDR3 reads TGTGCCAGCAGCTTAACACACTCCTACGAGCAGTACTTC.